This T cell receptor beta chain is from a study of blood T cell repertoires in COVID-19. Study at large: Collection of acute and convalescent COVID-19 samples took place in the United States, Italy and Spain. PBMCs, B-cell-depleted T cells, or T cells provided the cDNA or gDNA that made up the material.

Original handling: Estimation of nucleated cell counts was performed using reference gene primer amplification. Generated by immunoSEQ multiplex PCR, the TCRdb table keeps only in-frame clones and is missing some. The V and J calls and clone size are taken from that table; D and trimming were inferred from the DNA. The sample comprises 130,000 to 150,000 clones, 88% of which are singletons, and 1.8% rests with the top ten. V was trimmed by 5 bases and J by 3 bases, leaving 7 bases between them. CDR3 length: 12 residues. The origin of this receptor is a man between 65 and 85 years old with acute or convalescent COVID-19. The chain uses TRBV12-3 or TRBV12-4 and TRBJ1-1; D possibly corresponds to TRBD1 (6 bases). The material sequenced was peripheral blood. CDR3 coding DNA: TGTGCCAGCAGTACAGGGTACACTGAAGCTTTCTTT. This gives the protein CASSTGYTEAFF.